The clone carrying this TCR beta chain is a singleton in its sample. Antigen: not known. Some clones are missing from TCRdb's copy, which holds only in-frame ones; the method was immunoSEQ multiplex PCR. This table holds about 30,000 clones, 90% to 95% found once. The sample belongs to a study of regulatory and conventional T cells in RAG deficiency. Genomic DNA came from blood regulatory T cells gated CD4+ CD25-high CD127-low. The CDR3 spans 13 residues. Looked up from germline, CDR1 is SQVTM and CDR2 is ANQGSEA. V dropped 4 bases and J dropped 6; count of bases not matched to a gene: 8. Findings and limits, study-wide: Compared with controls, unique Treg TCR beta sequences dropped roughly 100-fold in Omenn syndrome and CID/AS. Shannon entropy fell and Simpson indices rose in RAG-deficient patients. Shorter CDR3s in all patient subsets; >85% Treg-Tconv overlap in Omenn.

Separately, the same data were catalogued under a study of regulatory T cells. That publication notes: Primers: 52 TRBV forward and 13 TRBJ reverse. Skewed V and J usage and few unique V-J pairs marked patient repertoires, most in Tregs.

The genes are TRBV29-1 and TRBJ1-2, with 7 bases that match TRBD1. Sequencing was performed on Tregs sorted from blood. This TCR came from a human donor in good health. CDR3 in amino acids: CSVGTGGRHGYTF. The CDR3 region has the DNA TGCAGCGTTGGGACAGGCGGGAGACATGGCTACACCTTC.